This TCR beta chain was obtained from a study of cytomegalovirus exposure and HLA in healthy donors. Study summary: HLA-typed donors were the source of some 80 million unique TCRs, which an early data release held. Regarding the study as a whole: When the data were analyzed later, several of the most significant clusters appeared to be linked to common viral pathogens. Specificity for CMV antigens was confirmed in vitro for a few of the CMV-associated chains.

As concerns this clone: The antigen is unknown.

Primers included in the PCR were 60 Vbeta and 13 Jbeta primers. The data were produced by immunoSEQ multiplex PCR, yet TCRdb's version contains in-frame clones alone and is incomplete. This sample has 90,000 to 100,000 clones; about 80% occur once, and the top ten carry 1.5% to 2%. As for the donors, each was a healthy bone marrow donor. The sample was PBMCs. This sequence was found in a man aged 35 to 55 in good health and CMV-seronegative.

The CDR3 bases are TGTGCCAGCAGCTTAGCAGGGGCGAAGATAGAGCTGTTTTTT. It is translated as CASSLAGAKIELFF. The rearrangement uses TRBV7-2 and TRBJ2-2; D perhaps matches TRBD1 (5 bases). V was pared by 0 bases and J by 11 bases, with 13 bases between. The CDR3 has 14 residues. Germline V gene lookup returns CDR1 SGHTA and CDR2 FQGNSA.